This TCR beta chain derives from a study of cytomegalovirus exposure and HLA in healthy donors (dated by TCRdb to about 2017). Background for the entire study: According to a later analysis, the roughly 120 validation repertoires were produced on the same platform as the 600 to 850 repertoires of the first cohort. To predict cytomegalovirus infection status, the study brought together high-throughput TCR immunosequencing, statistical association of individual TCRs with disease status, and machine learning. The study was designed to test whether signatures of past pathogen exposure could be identified by cataloging public T cell receptors. Besides the first cohort of 666 subjects, a separate validation cohort made up of roughly 120 different subjects was used. Here is what the overall study found, with its caveats: The study gave a list of roughly 150 TCR beta chains associated with cytomegalovirus. In both the original and validation cohorts, the classifier was reported to diagnose cytomegalovirus status with high specificity and sensitivity. In vitro tests confirmed that a few of the cytomegalovirus-associated TCR beta chains recognize cytomegalovirus antigens. The authors suggested that the approach could potentially be generalized to other disease states and immunological phenotypes. A later analysis had no HLA typing for the validation cohort, so co-occurrence there was scored across all 110 or so repertoires. Across donors, most TCR sequences were observed very rarely, whereas some public TCRs were present in many individuals. In a later analysis, TCRs clustered in the first cohort were found to also tend to co-occur in the approximately 120 validation repertoires, with 94% of cluster scores above 0.

In the case of this clone: There is no known antigen for this receptor. One base away there is no much larger clone; base qualities are not given.

Deletion took 5 bases off V and 2 bases off J, with a span of 13 bases between the germline ends. There are 15 amino acids in the CDR3, from cysteine to phenylalanine inclusive. CDR3 DNA only is kept here, 45 bases in frame from base 1. CDR1 SGHTA and CDR2 FQGNSA were looked up in the germline V gene. The library relied on the immunoSEQ multiplex PCR assay. Under the source paper's analysis protocol: A statistical classification framework was developed to diagnose cytomegalovirus status using the catalog of TCR beta chain sequences. Sourced from immuneACCESS, this table was stored by TCRdb with only in-frame sequences that have V and J called. A share of the clones is absent; for the studies checked, an unresolved V gene accounts for under half, and the remainder has no known explanation. Clone size and the V and J calls come from that table; the DNA yielded D and trimming. In this sample the table shows about 170,000 clones, roughly 90% of which occur a single time. Of the sample, 9% to 12% falls within the top ten clones.

Separate from the approximately 670-subject first cohort, the validation cohort of 90 to 150 subjects was the group to which the donors belonged. Sequenced material: PBMCs. The sequence was obtained from a young woman in good health and CMV-seropositive. Recombination connected TRBV7-2 to TRBJ2-1; TRBD1 might be the D gene, on 6 matching bases. The sequenced DNA: TGTGCCAGCAGCACGCAGACAGGCACCTACAATGAGCAGTTCTTC. Translated, it gives CASSTQTGTYNEQFF.